These 17 T cell receptor beta chains were sequenced from one sample in a study of graft-versus-host responses after intestinal transplantation. The repertoire was sequenced with immunoSEQ multiplex PCR; TCRdb's copy has only in-frame clones and lacks some. This sample yields roughly 62,000 clones, of which 91% are seen a single time; about 2.9% belongs to the top ten. The source was PBMCs, collected less than 130 days after intestinal transplantation. These receptors originate from a human patient who received an intestinal transplant, so some T cells may come from the graft donor.

This CDR3 reads CASSPPGWTGELFF. CDR3 nucleotides: TGTGCCAGCAGCCCCCCCGGTTGGACCGGGGAGCTGTTTTTT. This chain joins TRBV28 and TRBJ2-2; no reliable D call. V dropped 6 bases and J dropped 5 bases, with 13 bases sitting between them. The CDR3 extends over 14 amino acids. Looked up from germline, CDR1 is MDHEN and CDR2 is SYDVKM.

The chain uses TRBV6-5 and TRBJ2-5; 10 nucleotides line up with TRBD2. V was pared by 6 bases and J by 5 bases, with 6 bases of the junction left unmatched. Looked up from germline, CDR1 is MNHEY and CDR2 is SVGAGI. The CDR3 contains 14 residues. The CDR3 bases are TGTGCCAGCAGCCCCAGCGGGAGGGGGGAGACCCAGTACTTC. Translation gives CASSPSGRGETQYF.

Comments on this clone: One end of the junction fails to match germline, which may point to a read error. This chain connects TRBV6-6 to TRBJ2-6, with a weak D call TRBD2 (5 bases). The CDR3 has 15 residues. CDR1 MNHNY and CDR2 SVGAGI come from the germline V gene (reference sequence). CDR3 amino acids: CASTYGVGEANVPTF. The CDR3 nucleotides read TGTGCCAGCACCTACGGGGTTGGTGAGGCCAACGTCCCGACTTTC.

This chain connects TRBV7-9 to TRBJ2-1; TRBD2 matches at 7 bases. This CDR3 contains 13 residues. With 3 bases clipped from V and 6 bases from J, the junction kept 2 bases outside the gene matches. The germline CDR1 and CDR2 sequences are SEHNR and FQNEAQ (reference sequence). This CDR3 reads CASSFGLGNEQFF. Here the CDR3 DNA reads TGTGCCAGCAGCTTCGGACTAGGCAATGAGCAGTTCTTC.

The chain joins TRBV27 to TRBJ2-5, with D maybe TRBD2 (6 bases). The V gene lost 1 base and the J gene lost 1 base, with 10 bases spanning the gap. This CDR3 spans 15 amino acids. The germline gives CDR1 MNHEY, CDR2 SMNVEV (reference sequence). The chain's CDR3 is CASSLLAATQETQYF. As DNA, the CDR3 is TGTGCCAGCAGTTTATTAGCGGCCACCCAAGAGACCCAGTACTTC.

V gene TRBV28 combines with J gene TRBJ1-1; no firm D call. Germline CDR1 MDHEN, CDR2 SYDVKM. This CDR3 has 14 residues. With 4 bases removed from V and 10 bases from J, the gap between germline ends came to 19 bases. The DNA for the CDR3 is TGTGCCAGCAGTTCTCCGTCTGTTGGTCAAATAGCTTTCTTT. Amino acids: CASSSPSVGQIAFF.

The chain employs TRBV6-1 and TRBJ1-3; no firm D call. The germline gives CDR1 MNHNS, CDR2 SASEGT. The CDR3 consists of 13 residues. V was cut by 1 base and J by 4 bases, with 5 bases left in between. This chain's CDR3 is CASSEVYGNTIYF. DNA of the CDR3: TGTGCCAGCAGTGAAGTGTACGGAAACACCATATATTTT.

CDR3 nucleotides: TGTGCCAGCAGCTTAGGGTCAGACCAAGAGACCCAGTACTTC. Translated, it gives CASSLGSDQETQYF. The chain joins TRBV7-9 to TRBJ2-5; D is undetermined. The germline V and J ends were trimmed by 1 base and 0 bases, with 6 bases remaining between them. CDR3 size: 14 residues. The germline CDR1 and CDR2 sequences are SEHNR and FQNEAQ (reference sequence).

The V gene is TRBV30, the J gene TRBJ1-1; 9 bases are a match to TRBD1. The germline gives CDR1 GTSNPN, CDR2 SVGIG (reference sequence). The trim removed 5 bases at V and 9 bases at J, leaving 7 bases unmatched. The CDR3 has 12 amino acids. The CDR3 DNA reads TGTGCCTGGGGGGACAGGGAGGGCCAAGCTTTCTTT. Translation gives CAWGDREGQAFF.

This chain uses TRBV21-1 with TRBJ2-1; TRBD1 is the table's D call, not checked against the DNA. TRBV21-1 is reported as a pseudogene. The CDR3 consists of 12 residues. CDR3: CASSKQVDEQFF. DNA for the CDR3: TGTGCCAGCAGCAAACAGGTGGATGAGCAGTTCTTC.

This chain links TRBV5-4 with TRBJ2-5, with a weak D call TRBD1 (5 bases). The CDR3 totals 15 residues. Germline CDR1 is SGHNT and CDR2 is YYREEE (reference sequence). V lost 3 bases and J lost 5, with 17 bases in between. This CDR3 is CASSSRRARVETQYF. In DNA, the CDR3 is TGTGCCAGCAGCTCACGCCGGGCCAGGGTCGAGACCCAGTACTTC.

V is TRBV7-2 and J is TRBJ2-7, with D uncertain. The CDR3 consists of 14 residues. Germline CDR1 reads SGHTA; CDR2 reads FQGNSA. Trimming left V 5 bases short and J 1 base short, with 12 bases between. CDR3 coding DNA: TGTGCCAGCAGCGTTCAAGGGCTTTCCTACGAGCAGTACTTC. It translates to CASSVQGLSYEQYF.

The rearrangement links TRBV6-5 to TRBJ2-7; 9 nucleotides match TRBD1. J lost 5 bases, V lost 6 bases, and 11 bases had no gene match. The CDR3 totals 15 residues. The germline gives CDR1 MNHEY, CDR2 SVGAGI. The CDR3 sequence is CASSPQQGAGDEQYF. The CDR3 DNA is TGTGCCAGCAGCCCCCAACAGGGGGCAGGGGACGAGCAGTACTTC.

This rearrangement joins TRBV28 to TRBJ1-4, with D maybe TRBD1 (5 bases). This CDR3 contains 12 residues. Germline assignment: CDR1 MDHEN and CDR2 SYDVKM. V dropped 10 bases and J dropped 3 bases, with 9 bases sitting between them. The CDR3 here is CAIGAANEKLFF. The CDR3 DNA reads as TGTGCCATCGGGGCCGCTAATGAAAAACTGTTTTTT. Variable domain in full (rest from reference TRBV28 and TRBJ1-4): DVKVTQSSRYLVKRTGEKVFLECVQDMDHENMFWYRQDPGLGLRLIYFSYDVKMKEKGDIPEGYSVSREKKERFSLILESASTNQTSMYLCAIGAANEKLFFGSGTQLSVL.

The chain recombines TRBV29-1 with TRBJ1-2; perhaps TRBD1 as D (5 bases). The ends were cut back, 2 bases at V and 8 bases at J, with 15 bases in the middle. The germline gives CDR1 SQVTM, CDR2 ANQGSEA. CDR3 length equals 13 residues. For the CDR3, the DNA is TGCAGCGTTGAATCGGTGCAGGGTCAAGGCTACACCTTC. As protein: CSVESVQGQGYTF.

This clone was seen more than once but under ten times. The chain links TRBV7-8 to TRBJ2-2; TRBD2 aligns across 9 bases. The CDR3 has 19 residues. The germline V gene has CDR1 SGHVS and CDR2 FQNEAQ. The trim removed 5 bases at V and 2 bases at J, leaving 15 bases unmatched. The CDR3 loop is CASSPGASGEHANTGELFF. The DNA of the CDR3 is TGTGCCAGCAGCCCCGGGGCTAGCGGGGAGCATGCCAACACCGGGGAGCTGTTTTTT.

The genes are TRBV13 and TRBJ2-3; 11 bases map to TRBD2. Losses at the gene ends were 5 bases for V and 1 base for J; bases not matched to a gene: 5. The CDR3 covers 16 residues. Germline V CDR1 and CDR2: PRHDT, FYEKMQ (reference sequence). CDR3 coding DNA: TGTGCCAGCAGCGGTACGGGACTAGCGGGCACAGATACGCAGTATTTT. Translated, it gives CASSGTGLAGTDTQYF.